These T cell receptor beta chains were read from a single sample in a study of blood T cell repertoires in COVID-19. TCRdb keeps only in-frame clones here, not all; method: immunoSEQ multiplex PCR. Of over 200,000 clones listed, around nine tenths were seen once; the top ten hold more than 10%. The sequenced material came from peripheral blood. The receptors come from a woman aged 18 to 35 who had recovered from COVID-19. Each CDR3 is given with its conserved first and last residue. The D gene is left open where the match is weak. Size tells how often a clone was seen (once, few, many) or the class of an expanded clone, and some rows leave it out.

D: NA; J: TRBJ2-3; size: NA; V: TRBV12-3/TRBV12-4; length: 11; CDR3: CASSYGSTQYF
D: TRBD1; J: TRBJ2-1; size: NA; V: TRBV9; length: 15; CDR3: CASSGRQGGNNEQFF
D: NA; J: TRBJ2-5; size: NA; V: TRBV2; length: 13; CDR3: CASSAQYQETQYF
D: NA; J: TRBJ2-1; size: NA; V: TRBV6-1; length: 15; CDR3: CASSETGTSYNEQFF
D: NA; J: TRBJ1-2; size: NA; V: TRBV5-5; length: 13; CDR3: CASSYEGDYGYTF
D: NA; J: TRBJ2-7; size: NA; V: TRBV13; length: 15; CDR3: CASSLGTGSSYEQYF
D: NA; J: TRBJ2-5; size: NA; V: TRBV12-3/TRBV12-4; length: 13; CDR3: CASSFNGRETQYF
D: NA; J: TRBJ2-2; size: NA; V: TRBV28; length: 17; CDR3: CASSYPLLGGNTGELFF
D: NA; J: TRBJ2-7; size: NA; V: TRBV4-2; length: 12; CDR3: CASSPDSYEQYF
D: NA; J: TRBJ2-7; size: NA; V: TRBV29-1; length: 12; CDR3: CSVDQGSYEQYF
D: NA; J: TRBJ1-2; size: NA; V: TRBV5-4; length: 13; CDR3: CASSSGSELGYTF
D: NA; J: TRBJ1-1; size: few; V: TRBV28; length: 11; CDR3: CASSLGRAPFF
D: TRBD2; J: TRBJ2-3; size: NA; V: TRBV19; length: 17; CDR3: CASSIDPLAGVTDTQYF
D: NA; J: TRBJ2-1; size: few; V: TRBV7-3; length: 16; CDR3: CASSLNGRVATNEQFF
D: TRBD2; J: TRBJ2-1; size: NA; V: TRBV11-2; length: 12; CDR3: CASSWTSVEQFF
D: NA; J: TRBJ2-1; size: NA; V: TRBV3-1/TRBV3-2; length: 13; CDR3: CASSFTSRNEQFF
D: TRBD2; J: TRBJ2-1; size: NA; V: TRBV4-3; length: 16; CDR3: CASSQETSANYNEQFF
D: NA; J: TRBJ1-2; size: NA; V: TRBV29-1; length: 12; CDR3: CSVLILDYGYTF
D: TRBD2; J: TRBJ2-1; size: few; V: TRBV24-1; length: 16; CDR3: CATSDPSSGRLWEQFF
D: TRBD2; J: TRBJ2-1; size: NA; V: TRBV14; length: 14; CDR3: CASSQGLARSEQFF